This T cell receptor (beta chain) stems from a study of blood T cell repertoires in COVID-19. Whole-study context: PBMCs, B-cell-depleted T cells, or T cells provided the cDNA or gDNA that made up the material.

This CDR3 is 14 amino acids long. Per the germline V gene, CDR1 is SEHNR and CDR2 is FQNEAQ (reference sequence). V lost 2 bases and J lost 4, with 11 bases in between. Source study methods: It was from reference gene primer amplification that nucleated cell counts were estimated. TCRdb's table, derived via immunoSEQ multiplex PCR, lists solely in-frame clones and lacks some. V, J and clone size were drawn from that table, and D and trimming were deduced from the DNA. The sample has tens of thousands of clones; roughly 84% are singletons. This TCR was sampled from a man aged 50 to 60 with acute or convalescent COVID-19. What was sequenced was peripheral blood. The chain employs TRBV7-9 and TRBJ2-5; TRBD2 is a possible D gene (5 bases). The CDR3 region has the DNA TGTGCCAGCAGCTTAATTGAGGCGGGAGAGACCCAGTACTTC. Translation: CASSLIEAGETQYF.